The clone carrying this TCR beta chain has a handful of counts. The CDR3 is 14 residues long. V shed 4 bases, J shed 2 bases, and the junction held 5 bases outside the gene matches. In germline, CDR1 is LGHDT, CDR2 YNNKEL (reference sequence). The sample belongs to a study of blood T cell repertoires in COVID-19. Study as a whole: Sample material is recorded as cDNA or gDNA derived from T cells, B-cell-depleted T cells, or PBMCs.

Study processing details: Cell counts per sample came from amplifying reference gene primers. TCRdb's table, derived via immunoSEQ multiplex PCR, lists solely in-frame clones and lacks some. D and trimming were read from the DNA, whereas the V and J calls and clone size are those reported in that table. The sample has 70,000 or so clones, approximately 80% seen once. This chain connects TRBV3-1 (or the pseudogene TRBV3-2) to TRBJ2-7; TRBD1 matches at 7 bases. The material sequenced was peripheral blood. The source is a man older than 75 with active or convalescent COVID-19. The CDR3 loop is CASSRYGQAYEQYF. In DNA form, the CDR3 reads TGTGCCAGCAGCCGCTACGGACAGGCCTACGAGCAGTACTTC.